This T cell receptor (beta chain) was observed in a study of blood T cell repertoires in COVID-19. Of note for this clone: In the same sample, other DNA sequences code for this CDR3.

The table came from immunoSEQ multiplex PCR; TCRdb's copy has only in-frame clones and leaves some out. The sample includes just over 650,000 clones, around 90% of them seen just once. Germline loops: CDR1 MNHEY, CDR2 SMNVEV (reference sequence). The CDR3 totals 13 residues. Trimming took off 6 bases at V and 1 base at J, with 9 bases between the two ends. This TCR derives from a woman younger than 30 with acute or convalescent COVID-19. The sequenced sample was peripheral blood. V and J are TRBV27 and TRBJ1-1, with a possible D match to TRBD1 (6 bases). The CDR3 here is CASSLQGNTEAFF. The CDR3 region has the DNA TGTGCCAGCAGCTTACAGGGGAACACTGAAGCTTTCTTT.